Each of the 27 T cell receptor beta chains below was sequenced from the same sample in a study of cytomegalovirus exposure and HLA in healthy donors. TCRdb's copy holds only in-frame clones and misses some; the assay was immunoSEQ multiplex PCR. The sample consists of some 140,000 clones, about 86% of them appearing once. The sequencing input was PBMCs. These receptor sequences come from a man aged 18 to 30 in good health and CMV-seropositive.

The CDR3 DNA reads TGTGCCAGTAGTAAGGAGTCGGCTAGGCAGGGGCGGGAGACCCAGTACTTC. The encoded protein is CASSKESARQGRETQYF. The chain joins TRBV19 to TRBJ2-5; D perhaps matches TRBD1 (6 bases). Looked up from germline, CDR1 is LNHDA and CDR2 is SQIVND (reference sequence). This CDR3 region has 17 residues. The V end lost 4 bases, the J end lost 5 bases, and 23 bases lay between the germline ends.

The rearrangement uses TRBV7-9 and TRBJ2-3, with D perhaps TRBD2 (6 bases). In germline, CDR1 is SEHNR, CDR2 FQNEAQ (reference sequence). This CDR3 has 15 residues. Deletions cut 1 base from V and 10 bases from J, with 18 bases between. CDR3 loop: CASSLEAPGVMAQYF. The CDR3 bases are TGTGCCAGCAGCTTAGAGGCCCCGGGGGTAATGGCGCAGTATTTT.

This clone has just one count. The rearrangement uses TRBV6-5 and TRBJ2-2; the match to TRBD2 covers 7 bases. There are 16 residues in the CDR3. Trimming at V came to 0 bases and at J to 0 bases, leaving 1 base not matched to a gene. CDR1 is MNHEY and CDR2 is SVGAGI in the germline V gene. The CDR3 region has the DNA TGTGCCAGCAGTTACTCGGGAGGGGCGAACACCGGGGAGCTGTTTTTT. Amino acid sequence: CASSYSGGANTGELFF.

This clone was detected once. This chain uses TRBV4-3 with TRBJ1-4; D is unresolved. The CDR3 is made up of 17 amino acids. The germline V gene has CDR1 LGHNA and CDR2 YSLEER. V lost 4 bases and J lost 7, with 22 bases in between. The CDR3 DNA follows: TGCGCCAGCAGCCGCGACCCAGCGGCACTCCTATCTGAAAAACTGTTTTTT. It is translated as CASSRDPAALLSEKLFF.

The CDR3 here is CASRQGRFSSYNEQFF. The CDR3 nucleotides read TGTGCCAGCAGACAGGGGAGGTTTTCCTCATACAATGAGCAGTTCTTC. This chain connects TRBV2 to TRBJ2-1; D is perhaps TRBD1 (7 bases). Trimming shortened V by 6 bases and J by 4 bases, and 19 bases separated the two germline ends. Germline assignment: CDR1 SNHLY and CDR2 FYNNEI. There are 16 residues in the CDR3.

The chain carries TRBV10-2 and TRBJ2-7; 7 nucleotides line up with TRBD2. Germline trimming cut 0 bases from V and 0 bases from J; bases unmatched to any gene: 2. This CDR3 has 15 residues. Germline CDR1 WSHSY, CDR2 SAAADI. The DNA for the CDR3 is TGCGCCAGCAGTGAGTCGGGGGGGAGCTCCTACGAGCAGTACTTC. Amino acid sequence: CASSESGGSSYEQYF.

The genes are TRBV6-5 and TRBJ1-5; 7 bases line up with TRBD1. The germline V gene has CDR1 MNHEY and CDR2 SVGAGI. The CDR3 is 14 residues long. J was trimmed by 3 bases and V by 7 bases; bases with no gene match: 6. Here the CDR3 DNA reads TGTGCCAGCAAGACGGACAGGCTCAATCAGCCCCAGCATTTT. Its protein product is CASKTDRLNQPQHF.

The chain recombines TRBV28 with TRBJ2-1; 7 bases align to TRBD1. CDR1 and CDR2 (germline): MDHEN, SYDVKM. The junction had 14 bases not matched to a gene; V was cut back by 3 bases and J by 12 bases. There are 15 residues in the CDR3. The CDR3 reads CASSLAGTPTGLQFF. CDR3 nucleotides: TGTGCCAGCAGTTTGGCCGGCACCCCGACAGGGCTGCAGTTCTTC. Looking up the rest from reference TRBV28 and TRBJ2-1 gives the full variable domain: DVKVTQSSRYLVKRTGEKVFLECVQDMDHENMFWYRQDPGLGLRLIYFSYDVKMKEKGDIPEGYSVSREKKERFSLILESASTNQTSMYLCASSLAGTPTGLQFFGPGTRLTVL.

In this sample, this clone turned up once. The V gene is TRBV19, the J gene TRBJ2-1; 8 nucleotides line up with TRBD2. The CDR3 spans 15 residues. Trimming cost V 3 bases and J 7 bases; bases outside gene matches: 8. Germline V gene lookup returns CDR1 LNHDA and CDR2 SQIVND (reference sequence). As DNA, the CDR3 is TGTGCCAGTAGTATCCGGGGGGGCCAAAGGAATGAGCAGTTCTTC. Translation gives CASSIRGGQRNEQFF. Complete variable domain (other parts from reference TRBV19 and TRBJ2-1): DGGITQSPKYLFRKEGQNVTLSCEQNLNHDAMYWYRQDPGQGLRLIYYSQIVNDFQKGDIAEGYSVSREKKESFPLTVTSAQKNPTAFYLCASSIRGGQRNEQFFGPGTRLTVL.

The rearrangement joins TRBV18 to TRBJ1-1; 10 nucleotides align to TRBD1. From germline, CDR1 is KGHSH and CDR2 LQKENI. CDR3 length: 16 residues. V lost 0 bases and J lost 1; bases outside the gene matches: 2. CDR3 sequence reads: CASSPPRQGANTEAFF. For the CDR3, the DNA is TGTGCCAGCTCACCACCTCGACAGGGGGCGAACACTGAAGCTTTCTTT.

The V call is TRBV9, the J call TRBJ1-3; D ambiguous. V dropped 2 bases and J dropped 1 base, with 7 bases sitting between them. The CDR3 is made up of 14 amino acids. Per germline, CDR1 SGDLS and CDR2 YYNGEE. CDR3 in amino acids: CASSVPGSGNTIYF. In DNA form, the CDR3 reads TGTGCCAGCAGCGTCCCGGGATCTGGAAACACCATATATTTT.

The chain uses TRBV5-1 and TRBJ2-7; maybe TRBD1 (5 bases). Germline CDR1 reads SGHRS; CDR2 reads YFSETQ. This CDR3 is 12 amino acids long. The germline V and J ends were trimmed by 4 bases and 3 bases, with 8 bases remaining between them. The CDR3 DNA follows: TGCGCCAGCAGCCCCGACAGCTACGAGCAGTACTTC. Protein sequence: CASSPDSYEQYF.

This clone is a singleton in its sample. V usage is TRBV27 and J usage is TRBJ2-3, with D possibly matching TRBD2 (6 bases). CDR1 is MNHEY, CDR2 SMNVEV, per germline (reference sequence). The CDR3 runs 15 residues. V lost 5 bases and J 3 bases, leaving 15 bases between the germline ends. In DNA, the CDR3 is TGTGCCAGCAGTCCACTAGCCCGGGAGACAGATACGCAGTATTTT. Its translation is CASSPLARETDTQYF.

The V gene is TRBV7-2, the J gene TRBJ2-2, with a weak D call TRBD2 (6 bases). The germline gives CDR1 SGHTA, CDR2 FQGNSA. The V gene lost 2 bases and the J gene lost 3 bases, with 10 bases spanning the gap. The CDR3 extends over 15 amino acids. The CDR3 sequence is CASSLRRDDTGELFF. The CDR3 DNA sequence: TGTGCCAGCAGCTTAAGGCGGGACGACACCGGGGAGCTGTTTTTT. The full variable domain, in which reference TRBV7-2 and TRBJ2-2 provide the parts outside the CDR3, is GAGVSQSPSNKVTEKGKDVELRCDPISGHTALYWYRQSLGQGLEFLIYFQGNSAPDKSGLPSDRFSAERTGGSVSTLTIQRTQQEDSAVYLCASSLRRDDTGELFFGEGSRLTVL.

This rearrangement joins TRBV27 to TRBJ2-3; 8 nucleotides match TRBD2. Germline V lookup: CDR1 MNHEY, CDR2 SMNVEV (reference sequence). The CDR3 runs to 16 residues. V trimming: 4 bases; J trimming: 1 base; junction bases outside the gene matches: 7. CDR3 DNA sequence: TGTGCCAGCAGTTGGACCAGCGGGGGCGGCACAGATACGCAGTATTTT. Its translation is CASSWTSGGGTDTQYF.

V usage is TRBV2 and J usage is TRBJ1-4; possible D gene TRBD1, 6 bases. From germline, CDR1 is SNHLY and CDR2 FYNNEI. V dropped 5 bases and J dropped 10 bases, with 11 bases sitting between them. The CDR3 runs 12 residues. The CDR3 region is CASSYIGGKLFF. The CDR3 nucleotides read TGTGCCAGCAGTTATATAGGGGGAAAACTGTTTTTT.

This sequence joins TRBV9 and TRBJ2-1, with 11 bases fitting TRBD2. Germline values: CDR1 SGDLS, CDR2 YYNGEE. Trimming took 6 bases from V and 6 from J; bases not matched to a gene: 8. The CDR3 length is 15 residues. Written as DNA, the CDR3 is TGTGCCAGCACGCTAGCGGGAGGAGGCGGCAATGAGCAGTTCTTC. Its protein product is CASTLAGGGGNEQFF.

The rearrangement uses TRBV6-4 and TRBJ2-3; 11 positions match TRBD2. V shed 2 bases and J 5 bases; nucleotides not matched to a gene: 0. Germline V gene lookup returns CDR1 MRHNA and CDR2 SNTAGT. The length of the CDR3 is 14 residues. In DNA, the CDR3 is TGTGCCAGCAGTGACACTAGCGGGGGAGATACGCAGTATTTT. Translation: CASSDTSGGDTQYF.

This chain uses TRBV5-4 with TRBJ2-1; TRBD2 matches 10 bases. Trimming cost V 4 bases and J 4 bases; bases outside gene matches: 5. The CDR3 has 15 residues. The germline gives CDR1 SGHNT, CDR2 YYREEE (reference sequence). CDR3 nucleotide sequence: TGTGCCAGCAGCGAGACTAGCGGGCCATACAATGAGCAGTTCTTC. Translation gives CASSETSGPYNEQFF.

The chain couples TRBV27 to TRBJ2-7, with a possible D match to TRBD2 (5 bases). V was shortened by 5 bases and J by 0 bases, with 14 bases between the two germline ends. Germline V gives CDR1 MNHEY, CDR2 SMNVEV (reference sequence). The CDR3 has 15 residues. The CDR3 nucleotides read TGTGCCAGCAGTCCCCGGGATTTCAGCTCCTACGAGCAGTACTTC. It specifies CASSPRDFSSYEQYF.

CDR3 in DNA: TGTGCCAGCAGTTACTCGGCAGTCGGGGAGACCCAGTACTTC. It codes for CASSYSAVGETQYF. The chain recombines TRBV6-5 with TRBJ2-5; D remains unclear. Germline loops: CDR1 MNHEY, CDR2 SVGAGI. The V end was cut by 0 bases, the J end by 5 bases, with 10 bases between. This CDR3 has 14 residues.

The V and J genes are TRBV6-5 and TRBJ2-7; no definite D call. Between the trimmed V and J ends, which lost 4 bases and 0 bases, there was a span of 16 bases. CDR3 length: 16 residues. CDR1 MNHEY and CDR2 SVGAGI come from the germline V gene. CDR3 amino acids: CASSSIPHSYSYEQYF. The CDR3 region has the DNA TGTGCCAGCAGTTCCATACCCCACAGTTACTCCTACGAGCAGTACTTC.

This chain connects TRBV29-1 to TRBJ2-6; TRBD1 matches at 8 bases. The junction had 14 bases not matched to a gene; V was cut back by 4 bases and J by 0 bases. Germline V gene data show CDR1 as SQVTM and CDR2 as ANQGSEA. The CDR3 has 19 residues. The CDR3 nucleotides are TGCAGCGTTGTAAGCAGGGGGCGCCGGGAAAGCTCTGGGGCCAACGTCCTGACTTTC. Protein product: CSVVSRGRRESSGANVLTF.

V gene TRBV9 combines with J gene TRBJ2-3; TRBD1 aligns across 7 bases. This CDR3 has 16 residues. Trimming took 4 bases from V and 4 from J; bases not matched to a gene: 12. The V gene's germline CDR1 is SGDLS and CDR2 YYNGEE. For the CDR3, the DNA is TGTGCCAGCAGCCCCCGCAGGGGGATGGGTTCAGATACGCAGTATTTT. Its translation: CASSPRRGMGSDTQYF.

This chain links TRBV7-3 with TRBJ2-5, with 8 positions matching TRBD1. The CDR3 sequence is 14 residues long. With V trimmed by 5 bases and J by 4 bases, 6 bases remained unmatched. Germline assignment: CDR1 SGHTA and CDR2 FQGTGA. In DNA, the CDR3 is TGTGCCAGCAGCCCCGGACAGGGAGGAGAGACCCAGTACTTC. Protein: CASSPGQGGETQYF. The variable domain in full, with the rest retrieved from reference TRBV7-3 and TRBJ2-5, is GAGVSQTPSNKVTEKGKYVELRCDPISGHTALYWYRQSLGQGPEFLIYFQGTGAADDSGLPNDRFFAVRPEGSVSTLKIQRTERGDSAVYLCASSPGQGGETQYFGPGTRLLVL.

This clone occurred once. The chain joins TRBV9 to TRBJ2-2; TRBD1 matches at 9 bases. CDR1 SGDLS and CDR2 YYNGEE come from the germline V gene. After removal of 7 bases from V and 2 bases from J, the junction contained 12 bases not matched to a gene. The CDR3 consists of 17 residues. The CDR3 spells CASGKGQGGGNTGELFF. CDR3 bases: TGTGCCAGCGGGAAGGGACAGGGAGGGGGAAACACCGGGGAGCTGTTTTTT.

The chain links TRBV27 to TRBJ1-2, with D tentatively TRBD1 (5 bases). The CDR3 has 14 residues. Per the germline V gene, CDR1 is MNHEY and CDR2 is SMNVEV (reference sequence). Trimming removed 6 bases from V and 7 bases from J, with 18 bases in between. The CDR3, as DNA: TGTGCCAGCAGGTCCGGGGGACCCGGGGGTGGCTACACCTTC. It yields the protein CASRSGGPGGGYTF.